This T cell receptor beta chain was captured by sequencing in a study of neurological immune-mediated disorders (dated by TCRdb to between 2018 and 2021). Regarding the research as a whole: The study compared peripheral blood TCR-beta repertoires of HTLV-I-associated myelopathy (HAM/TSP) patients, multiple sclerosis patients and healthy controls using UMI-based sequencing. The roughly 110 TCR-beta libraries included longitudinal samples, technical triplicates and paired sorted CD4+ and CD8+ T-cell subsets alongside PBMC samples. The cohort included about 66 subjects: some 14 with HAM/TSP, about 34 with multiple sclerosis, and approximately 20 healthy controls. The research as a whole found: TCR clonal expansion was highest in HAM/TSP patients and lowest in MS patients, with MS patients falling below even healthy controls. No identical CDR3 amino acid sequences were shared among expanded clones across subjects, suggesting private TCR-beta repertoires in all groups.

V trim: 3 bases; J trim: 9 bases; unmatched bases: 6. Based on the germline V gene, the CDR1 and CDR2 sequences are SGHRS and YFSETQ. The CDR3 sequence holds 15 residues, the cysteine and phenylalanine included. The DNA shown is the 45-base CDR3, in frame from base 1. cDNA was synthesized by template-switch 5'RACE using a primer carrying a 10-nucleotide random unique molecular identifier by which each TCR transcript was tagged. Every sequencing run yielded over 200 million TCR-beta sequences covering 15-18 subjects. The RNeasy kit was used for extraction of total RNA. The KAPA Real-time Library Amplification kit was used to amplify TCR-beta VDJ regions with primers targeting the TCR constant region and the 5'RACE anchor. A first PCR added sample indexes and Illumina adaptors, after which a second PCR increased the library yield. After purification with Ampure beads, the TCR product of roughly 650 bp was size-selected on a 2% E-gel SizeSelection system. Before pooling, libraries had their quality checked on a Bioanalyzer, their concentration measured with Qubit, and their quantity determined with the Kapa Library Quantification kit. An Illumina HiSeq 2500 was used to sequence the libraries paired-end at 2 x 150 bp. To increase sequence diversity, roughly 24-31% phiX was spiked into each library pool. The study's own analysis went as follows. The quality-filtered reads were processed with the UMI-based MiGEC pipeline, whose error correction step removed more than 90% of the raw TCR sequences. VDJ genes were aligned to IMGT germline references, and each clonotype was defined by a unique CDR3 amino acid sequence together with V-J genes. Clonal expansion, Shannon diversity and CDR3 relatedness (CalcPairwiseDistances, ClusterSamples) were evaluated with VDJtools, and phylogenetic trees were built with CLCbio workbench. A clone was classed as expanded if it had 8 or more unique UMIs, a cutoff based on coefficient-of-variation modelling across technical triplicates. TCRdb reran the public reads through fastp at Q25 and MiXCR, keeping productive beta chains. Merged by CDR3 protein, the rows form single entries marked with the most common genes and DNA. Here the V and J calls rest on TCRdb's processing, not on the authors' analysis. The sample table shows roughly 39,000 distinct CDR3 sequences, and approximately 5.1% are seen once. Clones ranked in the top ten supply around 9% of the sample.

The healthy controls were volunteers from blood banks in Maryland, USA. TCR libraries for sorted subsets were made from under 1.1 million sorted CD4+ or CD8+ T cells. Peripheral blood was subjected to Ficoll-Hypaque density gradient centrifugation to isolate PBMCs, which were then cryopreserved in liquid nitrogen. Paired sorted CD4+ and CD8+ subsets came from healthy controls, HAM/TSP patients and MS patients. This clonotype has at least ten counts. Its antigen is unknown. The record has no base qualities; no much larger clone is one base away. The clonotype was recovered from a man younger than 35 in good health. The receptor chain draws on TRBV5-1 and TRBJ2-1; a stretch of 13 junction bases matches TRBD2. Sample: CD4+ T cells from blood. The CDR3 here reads CASSSTSGGASEQFF. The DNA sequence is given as TGCGCCAGCAGCTCAACTAGCGGGGGGGCCAGTGAGCAGTTCTTC.